The 19 T cell receptor beta chains listed next were all sequenced from one sample in a study of blood T cells in healthy people across ages. The second PCR ran about 6 to 11 cycles with a sample-barcoded 5' primer and J-beta primers. One entry per CDR3 protein, called by TCRdb with MiXCR from the 5' RACE reads. Among about 1.8 million distinct CDR3 sequences listed, roughly 50% were seen once. Sequencing was carried out using blood. The receptors were gathered from a woman aged 40 to 55 in good health.

The table lists this clonotype with a few counts. The chain is built from TRBV20-1 and TRBJ2-7, with D uncertain. The CDR3 runs to 12 residues. CDR1 is DFQATT, CDR2 SNEGSKA, per germline (reference sequence). Trimming cost V 3 bases and J 3 bases, with 9 bases left between them. The CDR3 region has the DNA TGCAGTGCTAGTGGTCGTATCTACGAGCAGTACTTC. Residues: CSASGRIYEQYF.

The chain couples TRBV9 to TRBJ2-1; D might be TRBD1 (5 bases). The CDR3 contains 12 residues. Looked up from germline, CDR1 is SGDLS and CDR2 is YYNGEE. Trimming took 1 base from V and 7 from J, leaving 6 bases between them. The CDR3 loop reads CASSVNRNEQFF. CDR3 DNA: TGTGCCAGCAGCGTAAACAGGAATGAGCAGTTCTTC.

The J gene is TRBJ2-1, the V gene TRBV15, with TRBD1 matching 7 bases. Germline assignment: CDR1 LNHNV and CDR2 YYDKDF (reference sequence). The CDR3 sequence is 15 residues long. J lost 4 bases, V lost 2 bases, and 5 bases had no gene match. The CDR3 nucleotides are TGTGCCACCAGCAGATCCGGGACAGCTTACAATGAGCAGTTCTTC. This translates into CATSRSGTAYNEQFF.

This rearrangement joins TRBV29-1 to TRBJ1-2; D is ambiguous. The CDR3 is 13 residues long. V lost 2 bases and J lost 5, with 12 bases in between. In germline, CDR1 is SQVTM, CDR2 ANQGSEA. The CDR3 loop is CSVEIGQAYGYTF. The CDR3 DNA reads as TGCAGCGTTGAAATCGGTCAGGCTTATGGCTACACCTTC.

Details on this clonotype: At one of its ends the junction is not consistent with the germline gene, which may arise from a read error. The CDR3 DNA follows: TGTGCCAGCAGCAAAGGTTGGACCTATGAGCAGTACTTC. Residues: CASSKGWTYEQYF. The V gene is TRBV6-2 or TRBV6-3, the J gene TRBJ2-7; D call uncertain. Germline lookup yields CDR1 MNHEY and CDR2 SVGEGT. This CDR3 has 13 residues.

The chain joins TRBV7-8 to TRBJ2-4; tentative D call: TRBD1 (5 bases). The J call is doubtful: the DNA matches TRBJ2-7 better. The CDR3 consists of 12 residues. Germline V lookup: CDR1 SGHVS, CDR2 FQNEAQ. The CDR3 spells CATGQPLDEQYF. The CDR3, as DNA: TGTGCCACCGGACAACCCCTCGACGAGCAGTACTTC.

Ten or more counts support this clonotype. V gene TRBV6-4 combines with J gene TRBJ1-6; D may be TRBD1 (5 bases). Trimming took 4 bases from V and 7 from J, leaving 8 bases between them. The germline gives CDR1 MRHNA, CDR2 SNTAGT. The length of the CDR3 is 13 residues. The chain's CDR3 is CASSVGRNSPLHF. The CDR3 region has the DNA TGTGCCAGCAGTGTGGGGCGGAATTCACCCCTCCACTTT.

This chain connects TRBV20-1 to TRBJ2-1; 10 bases agree with TRBD2. V lost 4 bases to trimming and J lost 9 bases; unmatched junction nucleotides: 12. The CDR3 length is 15 residues. CDR1 is DFQATT, CDR2 SNEGSKA, per germline (reference sequence). CDR3 region: CSATPSGGGRGEQFF. The CDR3 DNA is TGCAGTGCTACGCCTAGCGGGGGAGGTAGGGGTGAGCAGTTCTTC.

A note on this clonotype: Mismatch with germline at one junction end may stem from a read error. V usage is TRBV5-1 and J usage is TRBJ2-5; the D gene is possibly TRBD2 (5 bases). From germline, CDR1 is SGHRS and CDR2 YFSETQ. The CDR3 loop spans 14 amino acids. CDR3 sequence reads: CTSSVVAGQETQYF. As DNA, the CDR3 is TGCACCAGCAGCGTGGTGGCGGGTCAAGAGACCCAGTACTTC.

The V call is TRBV20-1, the J call TRBJ2-1, with 7 bases matching TRBD2. In germline, CDR1 is DFQATT, CDR2 SNEGSKA (reference sequence). The junction had 7 bases not matched to a gene; V was cut back by 1 base and J by 4 bases. The CDR3 contains 15 residues. This CDR3 is CSARAEAGVYNEQFF. The CDR3 region has the DNA TGCAGTGCTAGAGCGGAGGCGGGGGTTTACAATGAGCAGTTCTTC.

The V gene is TRBV15, the J gene TRBJ2-7, with 13 nucleotides matching TRBD2. The J call may be incorrect, as the DNA end agrees better with TRBJ2-5. Germline V gene sequence: CDR1 LNHNV, CDR2 YYDKDF (reference sequence). The CDR3 sequence is 16 residues long. The CDR3 protein is CATSRGLAGGVETQYF. The CDR3 DNA reads as TGTGCCACCAGCAGAGGACTAGCGGGGGGAGTTGAGACCCAGTACTTC.

The chain combines TRBV28 with TRBJ2-3, with D maybe TRBD1 (6 bases). The V gene lost 8 bases and the J gene lost 6 bases, with 18 bases spanning the gap. This CDR3 spans 14 amino acids. Germline CDR1 is MDHEN and CDR2 is SYDVKM. The CDR3 DNA reads TGTGCCAGCGTCCTTGCCGGGACAACGGATACGCAGTATTTT. Residues: CASVLAGTTDTQYF.

The chain is built from TRBV6-5 and TRBJ2-1; TRBD1 might be the D (6 bases). Germline values: CDR1 MNHEY, CDR2 SVGAGI. The CDR3 consists of 15 residues. The V and J ends lost 6 bases and 8 bases respectively, with 20 bases between them. This CDR3 is CASSDRGSSLDEQFF. DNA for the CDR3: TGTGCCAGCAGCGATAGGGGGTCCTCCTTGGATGAGCAGTTCTTC.

As for this clonotype: At one end the junction does not follow the germline gene, possibly because of a read error. This sequence joins TRBV24-1 and TRBJ2-1, with D hard to call. This CDR3 has 13 amino acids. CDR1 and CDR2 from the germline V gene are KGHDR and SFDVKD. CDR3 in DNA: TGTGCCACCAGTGATTCCCTCTTGAATGAACAGTTCTTC. This translates into CATSDSLLNEQFF.

V gene TRBV5-1 combines with J gene TRBJ2-7, with 7 bases lining up with TRBD1. J lost 4 bases, V lost 4 bases, and 8 bases had no gene match. This CDR3 region has 14 residues. From germline, CDR1 is SGHRS and CDR2 YFSETQ. The CDR3 DNA is TGCGCCAGCAGCAGAACGGGACAGCCTTACGAGCAGTACTTC. It codes for CASSRTGQPYEQYF.

This chain uses TRBV7-2 with TRBJ2-1, with TRBD1 identical over 8 bases. The CDR3 totals 16 residues. With V trimmed by 5 bases and J by 5 bases, 11 bases remained unmatched. Germline assignment: CDR1 SGHTA and CDR2 FQGNSA. The CDR3 DNA sequence: TGTGCCAGCAGCACGCGGACAGGGACTGGCAACAATGAGCAGTTCTTC. Protein: CASSTRTGTGNNEQFF.

The chain has TRBV5-1 and TRBJ2-3; 10 bases match TRBD1. Germline lookup yields CDR1 SGHRS and CDR2 YFSETQ. CDR3 size: 18 residues. Trimming cost V 1 base and J 1 base; bases outside gene matches: 9. This CDR3 reads CASSLYRDRGRGTDTQYF. The DNA for the CDR3 is TGCGCCAGCAGCTTGTACCGGGACAGGGGACGGGGCACAGATACGCAGTATTTT.

The chain employs TRBV20-1 and TRBJ1-5; D is possibly TRBD1 (5 bases). Germline CDR1 reads DFQATT; CDR2 reads SNEGSKA (reference sequence). The CDR3 is made up of 16 amino acids. The germline V and J ends were trimmed by 1 base and 1 base, with 14 bases remaining between them. CDR3 residues: CSARVIRDYSNQPQHF. The CDR3 bases are TGCAGTGCTAGAGTAATCAGGGATTACAGCAATCAGCCCCAGCATTTT.

This chain joins TRBV21-1 and TRBJ1-2; the table's D call, TRBD1, was not checked against the DNA. TRBV21-1 is a pseudogene locus. The CDR3 has 17 residues. The CDR3 region has the DNA TGTGCCAGCAGCAATAAAACAGGACAGGGGAAAGAAAATGGCTACACCTTC. Translating it yields CASSNKTGQGKENGYTF.